Following are 9 T cell receptor beta chains from one sample sequenced in a study of blood T cell repertoires in COVID-19 (dated by TCRdb to the early 2020s). To prepare the library, the immunoSEQ multiplex PCR assay was applied. TCRdb took over this immuneACCESS table, retaining in-frame rearrangements with V and J assigned. Such tables are incomplete; in checked studies, under half of the missing clones stem from an unresolved V gene, and the remainder is unexplained. For this sample the table gives some 310,000 clones, of which about nine tenths were detected only once. The ten largest account for about 8.4% of the sample. Sequenced input: PBMCs or T cells enriched from blood (not recorded which). All receptors derive from a woman in her 30s who had recovered from COVID-19.

V usage is TRBV29-1 and J usage is TRBJ2-7; 9 nucleotides align to TRBD2. V was clipped by 6 bases and J by 0 bases; unmatched bases: 12. CDR1 is SQVTM, CDR2 ANQGSEA, per germline. This CDR3 has 16 residues. The DNA of the CDR3 is TGCAGCGTGAGAACTAGCGGGTCGACACTCTCCTACGAGCAGTACTTC. Amino acid sequence: CSVRTSGSTLSYEQYF.

CDR3 protein: CASRSGNSEEKLFF. The CDR3 region has the DNA TGTGCCAGCAGGTCGGGAAATTCGGAAGAAAAACTGTTTTTT. This chain uses TRBV7-9 with TRBJ1-4; no clear D gene. Germline V gives CDR1 SEHNR, CDR2 FQNEAQ (reference sequence). V gave up 6 bases and J gave up 8 bases, with 16 bases separating them. This CDR3 contains 14 residues.

V gene TRBV12-5 combines with J gene TRBJ2-5; 11 bases map to TRBD1. J was trimmed by 7 bases and V by 1 base; bases with no gene match: 14. The germline gives CDR1 LGHNT, CDR2 FRNRAP. CDR3 length: 18 amino acids. The CDR3 DNA follows: TGTGCTAGTGGTTTGGGCCCAAAACCCGGGACAGGGGGGGTGACCCAGTACTTC. The encoded protein is CASGLGPKPGTGGVTQYF.

This clone came up a few times. This chain connects TRBV27 to TRBJ2-7, with 11 bases that match TRBD1. V gave up 4 bases and J gave up 3 bases; unmatched junction bases: 2. The V gene's germline CDR1 is MNHEY and CDR2 SMNVEV (reference sequence). This CDR3 comprises 14 residues. In DNA, the CDR3 is TGTGCCAGCAGTTCCGGGACAGGGGGCTACGAGCAGTACTTC. Translated: CASSSGTGGYEQYF.

The rearrangement links TRBV5-8 to TRBJ1-2; D call uncertain. Germline V gene sequence: CDR1 SGHTS, CDR2 YDEGEE. V gave up 4 bases and J gave up 4 bases, with 8 bases separating them. This CDR3 has 12 amino acids. As DNA, the CDR3 is TGTGCCAGCAGCCCTTGGAGCTATGGCTACACCTTC. Its protein product is CASSPWSYGYTF.

This clone was seen once. The chain employs TRBV13 and TRBJ1-1, with D possibly being TRBD1 (6 bases). V was clipped by 3 bases and J by 0 bases, with 11 bases between them. This CDR3 spans 15 amino acids. Germline assignment: CDR1 PRHDT and CDR2 FYEKMQ (reference sequence). The CDR3 spells CASSFQDSMNTEAFF. DNA for the CDR3: TGTGCCAGCAGCTTCCAGGACAGCATGAACACTGAAGCTTTCTTT.

In this sample, this clone turned up a few times. The V and J genes are TRBV5-4 and TRBJ2-1; 13 positions agree with TRBD2. With 5 bases clipped from V and 7 bases from J, the junction kept 15 bases outside the gene matches. The V gene's germline CDR1 is SGHNT and CDR2 YYREEE (reference sequence). The CDR3 has 18 residues. In nucleotides, the CDR3 is TGTGCCAGCAGGGCCGACGTCCCTCGGACTAGCGGGGGAAATGAGCAGTTCTTC. It is translated as CASRADVPRTSGGNEQFF.

The genes are TRBV19 and TRBJ1-1; 10 bases are a match to TRBD1. After removal of 1 base from V and 0 bases from J, the junction contained 2 bases not matched to a gene. The CDR3 is 16 amino acids. Germline values: CDR1 LNHDA, CDR2 SQIVND (reference sequence). The CDR3 reads CASSIGDRGLNTEAFF. The DNA for the CDR3 is TGTGCCAGTAGTATAGGGGACAGGGGATTGAACACTGAAGCTTTCTTT.

This clone was counted only a few times. The chain links TRBV28 to TRBJ1-1, with a tentative D call TRBD1 (6 bases). The CDR3 totals 12 residues. Trimming pared 7 bases from V and 2 bases from J, leaving 8 bases between. Germline-derived CDR1 and CDR2 are MDHEN and SYDVKM. Here the CDR3 reads CASKGVNTEAFF. Here the CDR3 DNA reads TGTGCCAGCAAGGGGGTAAACACTGAAGCTTTCTTT.